This entry is about one TCR beta chain. What it binds is unknown. Alopecia areata patients gave lesional scalp punch biopsies and peripheral blood samples. Isolated RNA was reverse transcribed into cDNA used as the sequencing template. This table comes from immunoSEQ multiplex PCR, and its TCRdb copy is limited to in-frame clones, with some not included. Among 55,000 to 70,000 clones listed, roughly 44% were seen once. This entry is derived from a study of CD8+ T cells in alopecia areata. In the study overall: Treated patients swallowed 5 to 10 mg of oral tofacitinib twice daily. A 6-month period off drug followed tofacitinib, which lasted 6 to 18 months.

Germline assignment: CDR1 SGHVS and CDR2 FNYEAQ. The CDR3 is 17 residues long. V lost 5 bases to trimming and J lost 1 base; unmatched junction nucleotides: 13. Study conclusions and caveats: Lesional scalp, notably in alopecia totalis/universalis, had clonality above that of normal scalp.

The chain employs TRBV7-6 and TRBJ2-5; 7 nucleotides align to TRBD2. This specimen consisted of CD8+ T cells sorted from blood, obtained at week 0. This TCR was sampled from a human donor with alopecia areata. CDR3 in amino acids: CASSIGPSGLSQETQYF. The CDR3 coding sequence is TGTGCCAGCAGCATAGGCCCTAGCGGACTAAGCCAAGAGACCCAGTACTTC.